A single sample is the source of the 31 T cell receptor beta chains below, sequenced in a study of cytotoxic CD8 clonotypes in ibrutinib-treated CLL. Generated by immunoSEQ multiplex PCR, the TCRdb table keeps only in-frame clones and is missing some. The table includes 270,000 or so clones, roughly 76% detected once. The specimen was PBMCs, collected at disease progression, from a patient treated with ibrutinib. These receptor sequences come from a human donor with chronic lymphocytic leukemia.

This chain links TRBV9 with TRBJ1-3, with D maybe TRBD1 (5 bases). The CDR3 loop spans 19 amino acids. The germline V gene has CDR1 SGDLS and CDR2 YYNGEE. V was clipped by 1 base and J by 0 bases, with 20 bases between them. The CDR3 loop reads CASSVQAGTGLLSGNTIYF. The DNA for the CDR3 is TGTGCCAGCAGCGTACAGGCAGGGACCGGTCTCCTCTCTGGAAACACCATATATTTT.

The chain employs TRBV10-3 and TRBJ2-3; 7 nucleotides align to TRBD2. Trimming cost V 0 bases and J 5 bases; bases outside gene matches: 11. CDR1 and CDR2 from the germline V gene are ENHRY and SYGVKD. The CDR3 is 17 residues long. CDR3 bases: TGTGCCATCAGTGAGTCGGGTTTCGCGGGAGTTGTAGATACGCAGTATTTT. It codes for CAISESGFAGVVDTQYF.

This clone has a single count. V usage is TRBV28 and J usage is TRBJ2-7, with unresolved D. The CDR3 runs 15 residues. CDR1 MDHEN and CDR2 SYDVKM come from the germline V gene. V lost 3 bases, J lost 3 bases, and 15 bases lay in between. CDR3 protein: CASSFLVGWFYEQYF. CDR3 nucleotide sequence: TGTGCCAGCAGTTTTTTGGTGGGGTGGTTCTACGAGCAGTACTTC.

This chain connects TRBV4-3 to TRBJ2-5, with D tentatively TRBD1 (6 bases). Germline lookup yields CDR1 LGHNA and CDR2 YSLEER. The CDR3 is 16 amino acids. V was trimmed by 0 bases and J by 7 bases, leaving 18 bases between them. DNA for the CDR3: TGCGCCAGCAGCCAAGATAATTGGGGCAGGGGAGCGACCCAGTACTTC. Translation: CASSQDNWGRGATQYF.

This CDR3 is CASSQRADTQYF. The CDR3 nucleotides read TGTGCCAGCAGCCAGCGGGCCGATACGCAGTATTTT. The chain uses TRBV13 and TRBJ2-3, with D tentatively TRBD2 (6 bases). V lost 5 bases, J lost 6 bases, and 9 bases lay in between. The CDR3 extends over 12 amino acids. Germline-derived CDR1 and CDR2 are PRHDT and FYEKMQ (reference sequence).

The chain links TRBV11-2 to TRBJ2-1, with D perhaps TRBD2 (6 bases). The germline V gene encodes CDR1 SGHAT and CDR2 FQNNGV. The CDR3 consists of 13 residues. The germline V and J ends were trimmed by 3 bases and 6 bases, with 9 bases remaining between them. Here the CDR3 DNA reads TGTGCCAGCAGCTTGGGGACTGGCAATGAGCAGTTCTTC. It codes for CASSLGTGNEQFF.

The chain couples TRBV27 to TRBJ2-1, with D possibly matching TRBD2 (5 bases). V gave up 2 bases and J gave up 4 bases, with 15 bases separating them. This CDR3 region has 16 residues. The germline V gene has CDR1 MNHEY and CDR2 SMNVEV (reference sequence). CDR3 sequence reads: CASSLRRQLGYNEQFF. The CDR3 region has the DNA TGTGCCAGCAGTTTAAGGAGGCAGCTAGGATACAATGAGCAGTTCTTC.

This chain joins TRBV5-5 and TRBJ2-7; 8 nucleotides line up with TRBD2. In germline, CDR1 is SGHKS, CDR2 YYEKEE (reference sequence). The CDR3 has 13 residues. After removal of 0 bases from V and 7 bases from J, the junction contained 3 bases not matched to a gene. The chain's CDR3 is CASSLAAGGEQYF. The CDR3 DNA follows: TGTGCCAGCAGCTTGGCGGCGGGGGGAGAGCAGTACTTC. The whole variable domain, filled in from reference TRBV5-5 and TRBJ2-7, reads DAGVTQSPTHLIKTRGQQVTLRCSPISGHKSVSWYQQVLGQGPQFIFQYYEKEERGRGNFPDRFSARQFPNYSSELNVNALLLGDSALYLCASSLAAGGEQYFGPGTRLTVT.

This clone was detected only a few times. The chain joins TRBV19 to TRBJ1-2, with D perhaps TRBD1 (5 bases). The V end lost 5 bases, the J end lost 2 bases, and 12 bases lay between the germline ends. The CDR3 is 14 residues long. The germline CDR1 and CDR2 sequences are LNHDA and SQIVND (reference sequence). CDR3 coding DNA: TGTGCCAGTAGTGAGTTGACAGAGAACTATGGCTACACCTTC. It codes for CASSELTENYGYTF. Variable domain in full (rest from reference TRBV19 and TRBJ1-2): DGGITQSPKYLFRKEGQNVTLSCEQNLNHDAMYWYRQDPGQGLRLIYYSQIVNDFQKGDIAEGYSVSREKKESFPLTVTSAQKNPTAFYLCASSELTENYGYTFGSGTRLTVV.

This chain uses TRBV5-4 with TRBJ2-3, with a weak D call TRBD2 (6 bases). This CDR3 has 14 amino acids. Trimming removed 5 bases at V and 1 base at J, with 11 bases between. Germline-derived CDR1 and CDR2 are SGHNT and YYREEE (reference sequence). The DNA of the CDR3 is TGTGCCAGCAGATTCTGGGGGGGCACAGATACGCAGTATTTT. It translates to CASRFWGGTDTQYF.

The chain has TRBV6-5 and TRBJ1-4; the match to TRBD1 covers 9 bases. V dropped 2 bases and J dropped 7; count of bases not matched to a gene: 2. The CDR3 covers 14 residues. Germline CDR1 and CDR2: MNHEY and SVGAGI. As DNA, the CDR3 is TGTGCCAGCAGTTACAGGACAGGGGTTGAAAAACTGTTTTTT. Its protein is CASSYRTGVEKLFF.

V is TRBV6-1 and J is TRBJ1-6; unclear D gene. The CDR3 is 11 amino acids. V shed 2 bases and J shed 10 bases, with 3 bases lying between them. Germline V gene lookup returns CDR1 MNHNS and CDR2 SASEGT. The CDR3 loop is CASSELSPLHF. The CDR3 DNA sequence: TGTGCCAGCAGTGAACTGTCACCCCTCCACTTT.

This clone turned up a few times. The V gene is TRBV10-1, the J gene TRBJ2-7, with D perhaps given as TRBD1 or TRBD2 (5 bases each). V lost 0 bases and J 7 bases, leaving 10 bases between the germline ends. Germline V gene lookup returns CDR1 WNHNN and CDR2 SYGVQD (reference sequence). The CDR3 contains 13 residues. DNA of the CDR3: TGCGCCAGCAGTGAGTCGGGGACGGGTGAGCAGTACTTC. Translating it yields CASSESGTGEQYF.

The CDR3 DNA is TGCGCCAGCAGCCAAGTTGCGGGAGTGGCCTACGAGCAGTACTTC. The encoded protein is CASSQVAGVAYEQYF. The chain couples TRBV4-3 to TRBJ2-7; 7 bases match TRBD2. J was trimmed by 2 bases and V by 1 base; bases with no gene match: 5. This CDR3 comprises 15 residues. Germline loops: CDR1 LGHNA, CDR2 YSLEER.

This rearrangement joins TRBV7-8 to TRBJ2-7; D might be TRBD2 (6 bases). Germline V gene lookup returns CDR1 SGHVS and CDR2 FQNEAQ. The CDR3 loop spans 14 amino acids. Between the trimmed V and J ends, which lost 5 bases and 1 base, there was a span of 12 bases. CDR3 coding DNA: TGTGCCAGCAGCCTACTAGCACTATCCTACGAGCAGTACTTC. It specifies CASSLLALSYEQYF.

The chain has TRBV19 and TRBJ1-6, with D unclear. Trimming stripped 3 bases from V and 10 bases from J, with 16 bases between. Germline CDR1 and CDR2: LNHDA and SQIVND (reference sequence). The CDR3 length is 15 residues. The CDR3 sequence is CASSIMAWSWSPLHF. In DNA form, the CDR3 reads TGTGCCAGTAGTATTATGGCCTGGAGTTGGTCACCCCTCCACTTT.

J is TRBJ2-6 and V is TRBV28; a possible D gene is TRBD2 (5 bases). The CDR3 runs 16 residues. Germline V gene data show CDR1 as MDHEN and CDR2 as SYDVKM. The V and J ends lost 4 bases and 0 bases respectively, with 10 bases between them. CDR3 coding DNA: TGTGCCAGCAGTTCAGGACTTCTCTCTGGGGCCAACGTCCTGACTTTC. It is translated as CASSSGLLSGANVLTF.

This chain joins TRBV5-1 and TRBJ1-2, with 7 bases that match TRBD1. Germline V lookup: CDR1 SGHRS, CDR2 YFSETQ. The V gene end was trimmed by 4 bases and the J gene end by 5 bases; junction bases not matched to a gene: 8. The CDR3 runs to 14 residues. CDR3 bases: TGCGCCAGCAGCCTATGGGACAGTGATTATGGCTACACCTTC. It specifies CASSLWDSDYGYTF.

The genes are TRBV4-1 and TRBJ2-2; 7 bases align to TRBD2. Per the germline V gene, CDR1 is MGHRA and CDR2 is YSYEKL. CDR3 size: 14 residues. Trimming at V came to 6 bases and at J to 5 bases, leaving 6 bases not matched to a gene. Written as DNA, the CDR3 is TGCGCCAGCAGATGGGACTACCTGACCGGGGAGCTGTTTTTT. It encodes CASRWDYLTGELFF.

The chain recombines TRBV6-1 with TRBJ2-5; the match to TRBD1 covers 11 bases. V lost 3 bases and J lost 4; bases outside the gene matches: 4. The CDR3 covers 15 residues. In germline, CDR1 is MNHNS, CDR2 SASEGT. CDR3 bases: TGTGCCAGCAGTGATGCGGACAGGGGGCGAGAGACCCAGTACTTC. This gives the protein CASSDADRGRETQYF.

This clone was found once. This chain connects TRBV29-1 to TRBJ2-3; D unresolved. Germline lookup yields CDR1 SQVTM and CDR2 ANQGSEA. The CDR3 sequence is 11 residues long. The ends were cut back, 1 base at V and 7 bases at J, with 6 bases in the middle. CDR3 residues: CSVEVRHTQYF. The CDR3 region has the DNA TGCAGCGTTGAAGTCCGGCATACGCAGTATTTT.

The rearrangement links TRBV7-3 to TRBJ2-7; D perhaps matches TRBD2 (5 bases). CDR3 length equals 14 residues. V lost 0 bases and J 1 base, leaving 7 bases between the germline ends. CDR1 is SGHTA and CDR2 is FQGTGA in the germline V gene. This chain's CDR3 is CASSLTRTSYEQYF. The CDR3 nucleotides read TGTGCCAGCAGCTTAACACGGACTTCCTACGAGCAGTACTTC.

The gene calls are TRBV5-1 and TRBJ2-7, with D maybe TRBD1 (6 bases). This CDR3 comprises 15 residues. Trimming stripped 5 bases from V and 0 bases from J, with 15 bases between. Germline lookup yields CDR1 SGHRS and CDR2 YFSETQ. CDR3: CASSHTGLSSYEQYF. The CDR3 bases are TGCGCCAGCAGTCATACAGGGCTTAGCTCCTACGAGCAGTACTTC.

The J gene is TRBJ2-4, the V gene TRBV28, with D unclear. CDR1 is MDHEN, CDR2 SYDVKM, per germline. Trimming stripped 2 bases from V and 7 bases from J, with 6 bases between. This CDR3 contains 12 residues. CDR3 protein: CASSLTVNIQYF. CDR3 nucleotide sequence: TGTGCCAGCAGTTTAACCGTGAACATTCAGTACTTC.

In this sample, this clone turned up a few times. Distinct nucleotide sequences in the sample also encode this CDR3. The chain's CDR3 is CASSLRGRETQYF. Written as DNA, the CDR3 is TGTGCCAGCTCTCTGCGGGGGCGGGAGACCCAGTACTTC. The chain joins TRBV27 to TRBJ2-5; a weak D match, TRBD2 (7 bases). Germline-derived CDR1 and CDR2 are MNHEY and SMNVEV (reference sequence). Trimming cost V 8 bases and J 5 bases, with 15 bases left between them. This CDR3 has 13 residues.

The chain employs TRBV11-2 and TRBJ1-1; D is unresolved. The V and J ends lost 0 bases and 0 bases respectively, with 11 bases between them. CDR3 length equals 16 residues. CDR1 and CDR2 (germline): SGHAT, FQNNGV. CDR3 amino acids: CASSLEAVKVNTEAFF. CDR3 coding DNA: TGTGCCAGCAGCTTAGAGGCAGTCAAGGTGAACACTGAAGCTTTCTTT. The variable domain in full, with the rest retrieved from reference TRBV11-2 and TRBJ1-1, is EAGVAQSPRYKIIEKRQSVAFWCNPISGHATLYWYQQILGQGPKLLIQFQNNGVVDDSQLPKDRFSAERLKGVDSTLKIQPAKLEDSAVYLCASSLEAVKVNTEAFFGQGTRLTVV.

The genes are TRBV5-1 and TRBJ1-1, with TRBD1 identical over 8 bases. V was pared by 3 bases and J by 1 base, with 5 bases of the junction left unmatched. The germline CDR1 and CDR2 sequences are SGHRS and YFSETQ. This CDR3 contains 15 residues. CDR3 in DNA: TGCGCCAGCAGCTCCGGGACAGGTGCGAACACTGAAGCTTTCTTT. It translates to CASSSGTGANTEAFF.

In its sample, this clone was seen once. The V gene is TRBV6-6, the J gene TRBJ2-2, with 10 positions matching TRBD1. After removal of 1 base from V and 2 bases from J, the junction contained 1 base not matched to a gene. This CDR3 contains 16 residues. Germline V gene data show CDR1 as MNHNY and CDR2 as SVGAGI (reference sequence). The DNA of the CDR3 is TGTGCCAGCAGTTACTGGACAGGGGGTAACACCGGGGAGCTGTTTTTT. Residues: CASSYWTGGNTGELFF.

The rearrangement links TRBV10-3 to TRBJ2-7; 7 nucleotides agree with TRBD2. Germline CDR1 reads ENHRY; CDR2 reads SYGVKD. The CDR3 has 16 residues. The J segment lost 3 bases and the V segment lost 1 base, leaving 9 bases of the junction unmatched. CDR3 nucleotide sequence: TGTGCCATCAGTGAGTGGCAGAGGGAGGGTATCTACGAGCAGTACTTC. Translation: CAISEWQREGIYEQYF.

V gene TRBV29-1 combines with J gene TRBJ1-2, with TRBD1 matching 7 bases. The germline gives CDR1 SQVTM, CDR2 ANQGSEA. V gave up 6 bases and J gave up 5 bases; unmatched junction bases: 12. CDR3 size: 14 residues. The CDR3 nucleotides read TGCAGCGTCCGAATTGACCGGGACAGTTATGGCTACACCTTC. This translates into CSVRIDRDSYGYTF.

This chain links TRBV7-8 with TRBJ2-7, with D maybe TRBD1 (6 bases). V dropped 4 bases and J dropped 0 bases, with 10 bases sitting between them. The germline CDR1 and CDR2 sequences are SGHVS and FQNEAQ. The CDR3 is made up of 14 amino acids. The CDR3 region has the DNA TGTGCCAGCAGCTCCAGGGGTGTCTCCTACGAGCAGTACTTC. It yields the protein CASSSRGVSYEQYF.